The sequence of this TCR beta chain was determined in a study of beta chain features in type 1 diabetes. Overall study context: What patients shared with healthy donors was a similar profile of age, gender and cell yields.

What was sequenced were expressed TCRB transcripts, since all of the isolated RNA had been reverse transcribed. The data were produced by immunoSEQ multiplex PCR, yet TCRdb's version contains in-frame clones alone and is incomplete. The data show under 300,000 clones, 7.5% to 9.5% seen once. Germline lookup yields CDR1 SGHTA and CDR2 FQGNSA. The V end lost 3 bases, the J end lost 2 bases, and 8 bases lay between the germline ends. The CDR3 is made up of 14 amino acids. Isolation of CD4+ naive, central memory, regulatory and stem cell-like memory cells was achieved by sorting via CD45RO/CCR7/CD25/CD127/CD95/CD27.

J is TRBJ2-1 and V is TRBV7-2; D may correspond to TRBD1 or TRBD2 (5 bases each). The source is a woman aged 18 to 35 in good health. Specimen: central memory CD4+ T cells from blood. This CDR3 reads CASSLSGPYNEQFF. In DNA form, the CDR3 reads TGTGCCAGCAGCTTGTCGGGGCCCTACAATGAGCAGTTCTTC.